These 13 T cell receptor beta chains came from one sample sequenced in a study of blood T cell repertoires in COVID-19. Libraries were prepared by immunoSEQ multiplex PCR; TCRdb keeps only in-frame clonotypes and omits some of them. The sample has under 300,000 clones, about four fifths seen once. Sequencing input: peripheral blood. The receptors originated from a man in his fifties with acute or convalescent COVID-19.

The sample holds one count of this clone. The V call is TRBV5-4, the J call TRBJ2-1; maybe TRBD2 (6 bases). Trimming left V 0 bases short and J 7 bases short, with 20 bases between. Germline CDR1 SGHNT, CDR2 YYREEE (reference sequence). There are 17 residues in the CDR3. The CDR3 sequence is CASSLAPFGGAINEQFF. For the CDR3, the DNA is TGTGCCAGCAGCTTGGCCCCTTTCGGCGGGGCCATAAATGAGCAGTTCTTC. Full variable domain (rest looked up from reference TRBV5-4 and TRBJ2-1): ETGVTQSPTHLIKTRGQQVTLRCSSQSGHNTVSWYQQALGQGPQFIFQYYREEENGRGNFPPRFSGLQFPNYSSELNVNALELDDSALYLCASSLAPFGGAINEQFFGPGTRLTVL.

The chain couples TRBV18 to TRBJ2-5, with TRBD2 as a possible D gene (5 bases). Trimming cost V 3 bases and J 3 bases, with 11 bases left between them. The CDR3 contains 14 residues. Germline values: CDR1 KGHSH, CDR2 LQKENI. CDR3 sequence: CASSPLDSEETQYF. The DNA of the CDR3 is TGTGCCAGCTCACCCCTGGACTCCGAAGAGACCCAGTACTTC.

V is TRBV10-1 and J is TRBJ2-4, with 8 bases fitting TRBD1. Germline CDR1 WNHNN, CDR2 SYGVQD (reference sequence). With 3 bases clipped from V and 6 bases from J, the junction kept 4 bases outside the gene matches. CDR3 length equals 14 residues. The CDR3: CASSEPDRANIQYF. The CDR3 DNA reads as TGCGCCAGCAGTGAACCGGACAGGGCAAACATTCAGTACTTC.

The CDR3 region is CASSDGVSGTYEQYF. The CDR3 DNA reads TGTGCCAGCAGCGACGGGGTGTCGGGCACCTACGAGCAGTACTTC. This chain joins TRBV9 and TRBJ2-7; tentative D call: TRBD2 (5 bases). The CDR3 is 15 amino acids. V was cut by 3 bases and J by 2 bases, with 15 bases left in between. In germline, CDR1 is SGDLS, CDR2 YYNGEE.

J is TRBJ1-2 and V is TRBV10-2; a weak D match, TRBD1 (6 bases). Looked up from germline, CDR1 is WSHSY and CDR2 is SAAADI. V dropped 2 bases and J dropped 3 bases, with 16 bases sitting between them. This CDR3 spans 16 amino acids. The CDR3 nucleotides read TGCGCCAGCAGTGAGACAGGGATCGCGGTTTACTATGGCTACACCTTC. This codes for CASSETGIAVYYGYTF.

The rearrangement joins TRBV4-1 to TRBJ2-3; D not resolved. Trimming took off 1 base at V and 2 bases at J, with 4 bases between the two ends. Looked up from germline, CDR1 is MGHRA and CDR2 is YSYEKL. This CDR3 has 13 residues. CDR3 bases: TGCGCCAGCAGCCAAGCAGTCACAGATACGCAGTATTTT. Translating gives CASSQAVTDTQYF.

Written as DNA, the CDR3 is TGCGCCAGCAGGCCCGGGACAGGGGGCGTGGAGACCCAGTACTTC. Its translation is CASRPGTGGVETQYF. The chain joins TRBV5-1 to TRBJ2-5; 12 bases match TRBD1. The CDR3 is 15 residues long. The J segment lost 5 bases and the V segment lost 5 bases, leaving 7 bases of the junction unmatched. Germline CDR1 reads SGHRS; CDR2 reads YFSETQ. The full variable domain, in which reference TRBV5-1 and TRBJ2-5 provide the parts outside the CDR3, is KAGVTQTPRYLIKTRGQQVTLSCSPISGHRSVSWYQQTPGQGLQFLFEYFSETQRNKGNFPGRFSGRQFSNSRSEMNVSTLELGDSALYLCASRPGTGGVETQYFGPGTRLLVL.

The V gene is TRBV28, the J gene TRBJ2-1, with D perhaps TRBD2 (7 bases). Germline V gene data show CDR1 as MDHEN and CDR2 as SYDVKM. V shed 5 bases and J shed 9 bases, with 20 bases lying between them. This CDR3 contains 15 residues. The CDR3 DNA reads TGTGCCAGCAGTCCGCCGGGGGGCGGATTGGGTGAGCAGTTCTTC. Protein product: CASSPPGGGLGEQFF.

The V and J genes are TRBV7-3 and TRBJ2-3; 15 bases are shared with TRBD2. Trimming removed 5 bases from V and 9 bases from J; junction bases left unmatched: 12. Germline V lookup: CDR1 SGHTA, CDR2 FQGTGA. This CDR3 region has 17 residues. The CDR3, as DNA: TGTGCCAGCAGCCTCATCGCCGCCGGGACTAGCGGGGGGACGCAGTATTTT. Amino acids: CASSLIAAGTSGGTQYF.

This clone occurred once. This chain connects TRBV5-1 to TRBJ2-2; 8 bases map to TRBD1. This CDR3 is built from 16 residues. Trimming removed 1 base from V and 1 base from J; junction bases left unmatched: 3. Germline V lookup: CDR1 SGHRS, CDR2 YFSETQ. This chain's CDR3 is CASSLLGTGNTGELFF. The CDR3 bases are TGCGCCAGCAGCTTGCTAGGGACAGGGAACACCGGGGAGCTGTTTTTT.

The chain recombines TRBV5-1 with TRBJ1-3; D unclear. CDR3 length: 17 amino acids. The germline V gene encodes CDR1 SGHRS and CDR2 YFSETQ. The V and J ends lost 3 bases and 0 bases respectively, with 16 bases between them. This chain's CDR3 is CASSSVPGMRSGNTIYF. The CDR3 nucleotides are TGCGCCAGCAGCTCGGTTCCCGGGATGCGCTCTGGAAACACCATATATTTT.

The chain recombines TRBV7-3 with TRBJ2-3; possibly TRBD2 for D (6 bases). Germline values: CDR1 SGHTA, CDR2 FQGTGA. The CDR3 totals 14 residues. The V end lost 2 bases, the J end lost 5 bases, and 11 bases lay between the germline ends. The CDR3 bases are TGTGCCAGCAGCTTAGGCGGGGAAGGAGATACGCAGTATTTT. Its protein is CASSLGGEGDTQYF.

The chain joins TRBV11-3 to TRBJ2-5, with D perhaps TRBD1 (5 bases). Germline values: CDR1 SGHNT, CDR2 YENEEA. CDR3 length: 16 amino acids. Trimming left V 3 bases short and J 4 bases short, with 18 bases between. The CDR3 DNA sequence: TGTGCCAGCAGCTTTCAAGTCAGGGAAATGGGAGAGACCCAGTACTTC. This codes for CASSFQVREMGETQYF.